This TCR beta chain was recovered during a study of blood T cells in healthy people across ages (dated by TCRdb to about 2015). For the wider study: In model experiments, template switching captured about one uniquely barcoded TCR beta cDNA molecule for every two T cells. Age-related changes in TCR beta repertoire diversity were measured in the study by deep sequencing normalized with unique cDNA molecular identifiers. The donors were split into four age groups: young (average 16 years), middle-aged (about 40), aged (approximately 60) and long-lived (under 85). To avoid experimental bias, donors of different ages were distributed randomly across sequencing lanes. Two additional independent replicas of 1 million unique cDNA reads from the same blood draw were analyzed for two donors (one aged 18 to 30 and one aged 80 or older).

Systemically healthy Caucasian individuals from Russia, 39 in total and aged roughly 6 to 95 years, were included as donors. Each donor gave approximately 9.3 milliliters of peripheral blood, collected into EDTA-treated Vacutainer tubes. Ficoll-Paque density-gradient centrifugation was used to isolate PBMCs, with at least 6 million obtained per sample. Trizol reagent was used to extract total RNA from the PBMCs, yielding at least 5.5 micrograms per sample. For every donor, flow cytometry on a PBMC aliquot measured the percentage of naive CD45RAhigh/CD27high T cells. As regards this clonotype: No antigen is known for it. Qualities for individual bases were not recorded, and no much larger clone is one base off.

The study at large found these results: A strong correlation was found between observed TCR beta diversity and the percentage of naive T cells measured by flow cytometry. Observed TCR beta diversity per million T cells fell roughly linearly with age, and a significant reduction was already apparent by age around 44. Because the CMV infection status of the donors was unknown, age-related changes in expanded clonotypes may potentially have been confounded. Total diversity estimates from one million sequenced T cells were considered lower bounds and underestimates. Bulk unsorted PBMC profiling prevented conclusive comparison of naive and antigen-experienced compartments. The long-lived group showed more naive CD4+ T cells, fewer expanded clones and increased TCR diversity than the aged group, suggesting age selection.

There are 14 amino acids in the CDR3, from cysteine to phenylalanine inclusive. Here the CDR3 DNA is all that survives: 42 bases in frame from base 1. Here V drops 4 bases and J drops 8 bases, and the junction holds 8 bases not matched to any gene. CDR1 and CDR2, per the germline V gene, are SGHRS and YFSETQ. The library relied on 5' RACE. The sequencing machine was an Illumina HiSeq 2500. A second PCR of 7 to 11 cycles was performed with a sample-barcoded 5' primer and a J-beta primer mix. A template-switch 5' adaptor carrying 12 random nucleotides introduced a unique molecular identifier onto each TCR beta cDNA molecule. At least 3 million CDR3-containing paired-end reads were obtained from each sample. First-strand cDNA was synthesized from all RNA with the Mint cDNA synthesis kit, primed by a TRBC-specific oligonucleotide. Following uracil-DNA glycosylase treatment, a first 18-cycle PCR with universal primers M1SS and BC2_uni_R was performed on all cDNA. In the original analysis: Normalization of each sample was performed by random selection of 1 million high-quality reads, each carrying a distinct molecular identifier. Instead of being binned into consensus sequences, reads with shared molecular identifiers were discarded. MiTCR, run with a Q25 quality threshold and the strictest error-elimination algorithm, handled CDR3 identification, clonotype clustering and error correction. A nonparametric unseen species model with Euler transformation was used to estimate a lower bound on total TCR beta diversity. The raw public data were reprocessed by TCRdb itself: fastp quality trimming at Q25, MiXCR clonotype calling, in-frame beta chains only. Rows with a matching CDR3 protein are joined into one entry that keeps the most common DNA and genes. The V and J calls come from TCRdb's annotation, not from the publication. For this sample there are approximately 790,000 distinct CDR3 sequences; around 62% appear just once. The ten largest clones represent 28% of the sample.

This receptor was identified in a man aged 25 to 40 in good health. The chain employs TRBV5-1 and TRBJ1-4; 7 middle bases align to TRBD1. The sequenced sample consisted of blood. The bases read TGCGCCAGCAGCACCGGGACAGATCGAGAAAAACTGTTTTTT. This encodes CASSTGTDREKLFF.